These T cell receptor beta chains were read from a single sample in a study of human T cells and chemical hapten exposure. TCRdb processed the RACE reads anew with MiXCR; each CDR3 protein has one entry. The sample has about 340,000 distinct CDR3 sequences; around 7% are singletons. The source was whole blood, collected in connection with sensitization to the hapten diphenylcyclopropenone (DPC). Receptors were obtained from a woman in her late teens or twenties with alopecia areata. Some clones in this sample may be carry-over from other donors' samples. The CDR3 runs from the conserved cysteine through the conserved F or W. The D gene is left open where the match is weak. Only some rows state a clone size, as once, few, many or a class for expanded clones.

>few|.|TRBJ2-1|TRBV6-2/TRBV6-3
TGTGCCAGCAGTTACCACAGGGAAAGCTCCTACAATGAGCAGTTCTTC
CASSYHRESSYNEQFF
>many|.|TRBJ2-1|TRBV7-2
TGTGCCAGCAGCTTAGCAGGGTCCCGAGCCCGCCGTGAGCAGTTCTTC
CASSLAGSRARREQFF
>.|.|TRBJ1-2|TRBV2
TGTGCCAGCAGTATCAGAGAATCTAACTATGGCTACACCTTC
CASSIRESNYGYTF
>many|.|TRBJ1-1|TRBV12-3/TRBV12-4
TGTGCCAGCAGTGGCAGGTTGAACACTGAAGCTTTCTTT
CASSGRLNTEAFF
>few|TRBD1|TRBJ1-1|TRBV4-2
TGTGCCAGCAGCCCTAAATTCAGGGGGAGTACTGAAGCTTTCTTT
CASSPKFRGSTEAFF
>.|TRBD2|TRBJ2-1|TRBV7-9
TGTGCCAGCAGCTTAGGGGGTAGCGGGGCCCGGAATGAGCAGTTCTTC
CASSLGGSGARNEQFF
>.|TRBD1|TRBJ2-6|TRBV7-9
TGTGCCAGCAGCTTAGTTGGGACAGGGGGTTATTCCTCTGGGGCCAACGTCCTGACTTTC
CASSLVGTGGYSSGANVLTF
>.|.|TRBJ2-7|TRBV6-1
TGTGCCAGCACCAATCCTCCCCCCGAGCAGTACTTC
CASTNPPPEQYF
>.|.|TRBJ1-1|TRBV12-3/TRBV12-4
TGTGCCAGCAGTTTTCGGGGCGCTGAAGCTTTCTTT
CASSFRGAEAFF
>few|.|TRBJ2-7|TRBV18
TGTGCCAGCTCACCACCGGGACAAGCCTACGAGCAGTACTTC
CASSPPGQAYEQYF
>many|.|TRBJ2-3|TRBV5-1
TGCGCCAGCAGCCCCGATGGCACAGATACGCAGTATTTT
CASSPDGTDTQYF
>.|.|TRBJ2-3|TRBV7-9
TGTGCCAGCAGCTCCATCTTAGTAGACCGCACAGATACGCAGTATTTT
CASSSILVDRTDTQYF
>.|.|TRBJ1-5|TRBV28
TGTGCCAGTGGAGGAAGGGGAAGTCAGCCCCAGCATTTT
CASGGRGSQPQHF
>.|.|TRBJ2-1|TRBV7-9
TGTGCCAGCAGCCGCAGCAGCGATGAGCAGTTCTTC
CASSRSSDEQFF
>few|TRBD1|TRBJ1-2|TRBV6-5
TGTGCCAGCAGCCGGGGACAGGGAGGTGGCTACACCTTC
CASSRGQGGGYTF
>many|.|TRBJ1-5|TRBV12-3/TRBV12-4
TGTGCCAGCAGTTTGGATGCGGGGACCAATCAGCCCCAGCATTTT
CASSLDAGTNQPQHF
>few|.|TRBJ2-2|TRBV11-3
TGTGCCAGCAGCTTAGATCGTCGCAACACCGGGGAGCTGTTTTTT
CASSLDRRNTGELFF
>.|.|TRBJ1-5|TRBV6-6
TGTGCCAGCACCGTAACAGGGAGCAATCAGCCCCAGCATTTT
CASTVTGSNQPQHF
>many|.|TRBJ2-5|TRBV5-1
TGCGCCAGCAGCTTGGAACAGGCATCAGGGACCCAGTACTTC
CASSLEQASGTQYF
>.|.|TRBJ1-1|TRBV12-3/TRBV12-4
TGTGCCAGCAGTTCCTCAGGGACTTACACTGAAGCTTTCTTT
CASSSSGTYTEAFF
>few|.|TRBJ2-3|TRBV20-1
TGCAGTGCTAGAGAAGTAGACGATACGCAGTATTTT
CSAREVDDTQYF
>few|TRBD2|TRBJ2-7|TRBV4-2
TGTGCCAGCAGCCAACCCCGTCCGGGACTAGCGGGGGGAGTCTACGAGCAGTACTTC
CASSQPRPGLAGGVYEQYF
>few|TRBD1|TRBJ2-7|TRBV5-1
TGCGCCAGCAGCTCTCCGGGACAGGGGGGCGAGCAGTACTTC
CASSSPGQGGEQYF
>many|TRBD1|TRBJ2-5|TRBV10-3
TGTGCCATCAGTGATCCCGACAGGGGGAGAGAGACCCAGTACTTC
CAISDPDRGRETQYF
>many|.|TRBJ2-7|TRBV20-1
TGCAGTGGGATCCAGACAGGTGGGGCCTACGAGCAGTACTTC
CSGIQTGGAYEQYF
>.|TRBD1|TRBJ1-2|TRBV20-1
TGCAGTGCTAGAGATTCAGACAGGGTGGCTGGCTACACCTTC
CSARDSDRVAGYTF
>few|.|TRBJ1-2|TRBV6-2/TRBV6-3
TGTGCCAGCAGTTCGAGGACAGTTAACTATGGCTACACCTTC
CASSSRTVNYGYTF
>.|.|TRBJ1-5|TRBV7-8
TGTGCCAGCAGCTTAGGGAACGACAGAGAAAACTCCAATCAGCCCCAGCATTTT
CASSLGNDRENSNQPQHF
>.|.|TRBJ1-1|TRBV6-6
TGTGCCAGCAGTCCCCGACTACAGGGTCTGAACACTGAAGCTTTCTTT
CASSPRLQGLNTEAFF
>many|TRBD1|TRBJ1-1|TRBV29-1
TGCAGCCCGGGACAGGCGGGGGGTGAAGCTTTCTTT
CSPGQAGGEAFF
>many|.|TRBJ2-1|TRBV12-3/TRBV12-4
TGTGCCATTAGCGCATACAATGAGCAGTTCTTC
CAISAYNEQFF
>few|.|TRBJ1-1|TRBV7-9
TGTGCCAGCAGCTCCGTGGGGCAGGGGCTAAACACTGAAGCTTTCTTT
CASSSVGQGLNTEAFF
>.|TRBD2|TRBJ2-1|TRBV5-1
TGCGCCAGCAGCCGTGAGCGGGGGTCTAAGGGAGATGAGCAGTTCTTC
CASSRERGSKGDEQFF
>many|TRBD1|TRBJ2-7|TRBV28
TGTGCCAGCAGATCACTCAGGGGGAACACCTACGAGCAGTACTTC
CASRSLRGNTYEQYF
>few|.|TRBJ1-6|TRBV20-1
TGCAGTGTTCCGAGCGGTTCACCCCTCCACTTT
CSVPSGSPLHF
>.|.|TRBJ2-6|TRBV10-2
TGCGCCAGCAGTGGGGGCGACTCGTTTGGGGCCAACGTCCTGACTTTC
CASSGGDSFGANVLTF
>.|.|TRBJ1-2|TRBV29-1
TGCAGCGTTGATCCATCTGGGGTCGGGAGCTATGGCTACACCTTC
CSVDPSGVGSYGYTF
>.|.|TRBJ2-2|TRBV29-1
TGCAGCGTTCTAGGGAATACCGGGGAGCTGTTTTTT
CSVLGNTGELFF
>many|TRBD1|TRBJ1-1|TRBV27
TGTGCCAGCAGTTGGGGACAGGGGGCTGACACTGAAGCTTTCTTT
CASSWGQGADTEAFF
>many|.|TRBJ2-1|TRBV10-3
TGTGCCATCAGTGAGGGCCGGGGGCAATTCAACAATGAGCAGTTCTTC
CAISEGRGQFNNEQFF
>.|TRBD2|TRBJ2-3|TRBV29-1
TGCAGCGTTGAAGTAGGGGCGGGGACGCGGGGGACAGATACGCAGTATTTT
CSVEVGAGTRGTDTQYF
>few|.|TRBJ1-5|TRBV24-1
TGTGCCACCCAGGGATCGGTTGGGAGCAATCAGCCCCAGCATTTT
CATQGSVGSNQPQHF
>few|TRBD1|TRBJ1-2|TRBV6-5
TGTGCCAGCAGGAAGGACAGGAAAGACTATGGCTACACCTTC
CASRKDRKDYGYTF
>many|.|TRBJ2-5|TRBV20-1
TGCAGTGCTAAACTCCCGATGGCCCAAGAGACCCAGTACTTC
CSAKLPMAQETQYF
>few|.|TRBJ1-1|TRBV4-3
TGCGCCAGCAGCCAAGATCAAGCGGACAGAATGAACACTGAAGCTTTCTTT
CASSQDQADRMNTEAFF
>.|.|TRBJ1-5|TRBV7-9
TGTGCCAGCAAGGTGTCGGGCGGTGGCGATCAGCCCCAGCATTTT
CASKVSGGGDQPQHF
>.|.|TRBJ2-1|TRBV7-9
TGTGCCAGCAGCTTAGGTGTTATTGCTGAGCAGTTCTTC
CASSLGVIAEQFF
>.|.|TRBJ2-3|TRBV3-1
TGTGCCAGCAGCCAAGATCAAGGGCCCCGAACGCAGTATTTT
CASSQDQGPRTQYF
>many|.|TRBJ2-1|TRBV14
TGTGCCAGCAGCCAAGATGCCGGCTGGCGAAAGCAGTTCTTC
CASSQDAGWRKQFF
>few|.|TRBJ1-2|TRBV12-3/TRBV12-4
TGTGCCAGCAGTTGGGCCGGGGACGGGAACTATGGCTACACCTTC
CASSWAGDGNYGYTF
>few|.|TRBJ2-3|TRBV6-1
TGTGCCAGCAGTGAAGCGGCACGTACAGATACGCAGTATTTT
CASSEAARTDTQYF
>many|TRBD2|TRBJ2-5|TRBV29-1
TGCAGCGTTAACCCTTCCTGGCTAGCGGGGATGCAAGAGACCCAGTACTTC
CSVNPSWLAGMQETQYF
>many|TRBD2|TRBJ2-3|TRBV13
TGTGCCAGCAGCTTACGGTCAGCGGGGGGGCACACAGATACGCAGTATTTT
CASSLRSAGGHTDTQYF
>few|.|TRBJ2-3|TRBV6-5
TGTGCCAGCATGCGTGGGGTCGGAGCGGGTACGCAGTATTTT
CASMRGVGAGTQYF
>few|.|TRBJ2-2|TRBV20-1
TGCAGTGCTAGAGGGACTCACGGCGGGGAGCTGTTTTTT
CSARGTHGGELFF
>many|TRBD1|TRBJ2-2|TRBV28
TGTGCCAGCAGTTTGATGGGACAGCCCGCCACCGGGGAGCTGTTTTTT
CASSLMGQPATGELFF
>few|.|TRBJ2-6|TRBV7-2
TGTGCCAGCATCGTACCTCTCTCTGGGGCCAACGTCCTGACTTTC
CASIVPLSGANVLTF
>many|.|TRBJ1-1|TRBV6-5
TGTGCCAGCAGTTCGCGGGGCATCAAGATGAACACTGAAGCTTTCTTT
CASSSRGIKMNTEAFF